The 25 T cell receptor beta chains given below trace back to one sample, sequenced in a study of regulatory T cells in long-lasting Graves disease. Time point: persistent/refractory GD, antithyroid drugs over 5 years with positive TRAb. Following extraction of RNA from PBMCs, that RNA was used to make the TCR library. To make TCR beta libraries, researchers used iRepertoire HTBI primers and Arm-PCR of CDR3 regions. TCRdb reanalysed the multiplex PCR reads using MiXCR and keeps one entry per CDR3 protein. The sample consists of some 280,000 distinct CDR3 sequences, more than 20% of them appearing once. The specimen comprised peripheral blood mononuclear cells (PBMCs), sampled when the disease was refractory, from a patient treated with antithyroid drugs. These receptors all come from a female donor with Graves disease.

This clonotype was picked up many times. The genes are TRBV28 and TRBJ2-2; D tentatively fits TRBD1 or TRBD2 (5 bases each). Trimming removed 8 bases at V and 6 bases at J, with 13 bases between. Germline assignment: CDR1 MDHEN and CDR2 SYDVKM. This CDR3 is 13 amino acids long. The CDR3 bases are TGTGCCAGCGGAACGACGGGACCCGGGGAGCTGTTTTTT. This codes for CASGTTGPGELFF.

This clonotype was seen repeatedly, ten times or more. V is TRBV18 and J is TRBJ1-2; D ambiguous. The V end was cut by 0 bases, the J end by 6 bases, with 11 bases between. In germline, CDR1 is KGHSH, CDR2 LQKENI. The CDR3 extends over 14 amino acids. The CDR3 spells CASSPPADPNGYTF. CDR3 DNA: TGTGCCAGCTCACCACCGGCGGACCCCAATGGCTACACCTTC.

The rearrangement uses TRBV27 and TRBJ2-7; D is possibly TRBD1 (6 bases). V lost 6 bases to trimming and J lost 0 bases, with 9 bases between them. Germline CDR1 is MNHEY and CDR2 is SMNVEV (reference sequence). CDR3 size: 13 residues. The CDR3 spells CASRGQSSYEQYF. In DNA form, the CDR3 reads TGTGCCAGCAGAGGACAGAGCTCCTACGAGCAGTACTTC.

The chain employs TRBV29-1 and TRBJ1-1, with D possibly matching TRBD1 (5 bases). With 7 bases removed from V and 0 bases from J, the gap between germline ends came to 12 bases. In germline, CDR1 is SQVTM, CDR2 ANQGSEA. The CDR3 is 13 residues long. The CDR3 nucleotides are TGCAGCGCCCGACAGAACATGAACACTGAAGCTTTCTTT. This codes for CSARQNMNTEAFF.

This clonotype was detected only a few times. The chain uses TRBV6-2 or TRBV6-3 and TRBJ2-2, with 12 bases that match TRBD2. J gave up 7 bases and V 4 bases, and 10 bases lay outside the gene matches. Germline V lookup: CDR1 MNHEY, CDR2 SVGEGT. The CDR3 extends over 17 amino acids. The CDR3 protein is CASSSLRLAGDGGELFF. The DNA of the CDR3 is TGTGCCAGCAGTTCCCTACGACTAGCGGGAGACGGCGGGGAGCTGTTTTTT.

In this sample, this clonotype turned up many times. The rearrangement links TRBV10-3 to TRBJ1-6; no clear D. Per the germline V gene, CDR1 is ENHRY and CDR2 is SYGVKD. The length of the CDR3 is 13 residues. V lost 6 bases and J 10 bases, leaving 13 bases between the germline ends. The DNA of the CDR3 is TGTGCCATCAGCCCCCAGTTGGGATCACCCCTCCACTTT. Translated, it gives CAISPQLGSPLHF.

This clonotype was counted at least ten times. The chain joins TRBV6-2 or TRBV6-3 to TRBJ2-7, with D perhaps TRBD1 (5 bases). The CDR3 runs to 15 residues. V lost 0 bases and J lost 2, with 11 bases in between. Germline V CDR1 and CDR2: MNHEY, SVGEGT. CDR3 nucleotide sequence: TGTGCCAGCAGTTACTCCTACAGGAGCCCCTACGAGCAGTACTTC. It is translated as CASSYSYRSPYEQYF.

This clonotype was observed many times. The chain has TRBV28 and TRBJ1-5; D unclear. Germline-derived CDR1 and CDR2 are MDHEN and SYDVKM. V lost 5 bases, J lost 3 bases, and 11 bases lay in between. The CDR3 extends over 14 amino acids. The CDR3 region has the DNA TGTGCCAGCAGTGGTACGCTTAACAATCAGCCCCAGCATTTT. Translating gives CASSGTLNNQPQHF.

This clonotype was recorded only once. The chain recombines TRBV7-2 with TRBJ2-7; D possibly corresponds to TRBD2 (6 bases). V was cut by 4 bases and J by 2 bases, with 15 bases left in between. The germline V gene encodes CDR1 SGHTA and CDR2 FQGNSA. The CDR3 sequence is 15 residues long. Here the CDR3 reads CASSSRGDFPYEQYF. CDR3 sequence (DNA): TGTGCCAGCAGCTCGAGAGGGGACTTCCCCTACGAGCAGTACTTC.

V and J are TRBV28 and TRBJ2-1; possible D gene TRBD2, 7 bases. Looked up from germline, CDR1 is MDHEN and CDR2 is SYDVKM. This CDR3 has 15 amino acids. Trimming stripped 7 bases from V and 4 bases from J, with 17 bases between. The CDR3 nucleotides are TGTGCCAGCACCGGAGAGGGGGAGGGGTACAATGAGCAGTTCTTC. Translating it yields CASTGEGEGYNEQFF.

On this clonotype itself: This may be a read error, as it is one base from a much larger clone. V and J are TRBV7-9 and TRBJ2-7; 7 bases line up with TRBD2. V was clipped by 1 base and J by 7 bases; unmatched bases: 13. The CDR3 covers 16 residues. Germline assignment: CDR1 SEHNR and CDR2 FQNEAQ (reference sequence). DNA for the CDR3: TGTGCCAGCAGCTTAGTTCCCCTAGCGGTGACGAGTGAGCAGTACTTC. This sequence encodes CASSLVPLAVTSEQYF.

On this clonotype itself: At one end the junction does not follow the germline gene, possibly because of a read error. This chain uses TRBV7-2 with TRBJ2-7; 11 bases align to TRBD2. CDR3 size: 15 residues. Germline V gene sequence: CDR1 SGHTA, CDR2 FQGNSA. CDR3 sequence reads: CASSTSSGRSSEQYF. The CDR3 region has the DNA TGTGCCAGCAGCACATCTAGCGGGAGGTCCTCCGAGCAGTACTTC.

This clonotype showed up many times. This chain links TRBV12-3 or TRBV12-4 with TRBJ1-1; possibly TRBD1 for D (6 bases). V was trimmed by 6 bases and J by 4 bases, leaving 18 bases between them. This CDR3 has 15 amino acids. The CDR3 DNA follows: TGTGCCAGCAGCCCCCTCAGGGGAGCCGGCACTGAAGCTTTCTTT. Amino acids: CASSPLRGAGTEAFF.

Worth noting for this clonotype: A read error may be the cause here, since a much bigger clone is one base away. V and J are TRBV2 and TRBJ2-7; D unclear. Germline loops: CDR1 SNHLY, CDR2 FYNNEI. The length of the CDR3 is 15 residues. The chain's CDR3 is CASNESQVLSYEQYF. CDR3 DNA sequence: TGTGCCAGCAATGAATCCCAGGTTTTATCTTACGAGCAGTACTTC. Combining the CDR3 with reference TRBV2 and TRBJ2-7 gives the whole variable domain EPEVTQTPSHQVTQMGQEVILRCVPISNHLYFYWYRQILGQKVEFLVSFYNNEISEKSEIFDDQFSVERPDGSNFTLKIRSTKLEDSAMYFCASNESQVLSYEQYFGPGTRLTVT.

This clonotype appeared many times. The CDR3 bases are TGTGCCATCAGTGGAGATCAAGGGAATCAGCCCCAGCATTTT. This translates into CAISGDQGNQPQHF. The chain has TRBV10-3 and TRBJ1-5; D is uncertain. The germline gives CDR1 ENHRY, CDR2 SYGVKD. This CDR3 has 14 amino acids. V was trimmed by 4 bases and J by 4 bases, leaving 11 bases between them.

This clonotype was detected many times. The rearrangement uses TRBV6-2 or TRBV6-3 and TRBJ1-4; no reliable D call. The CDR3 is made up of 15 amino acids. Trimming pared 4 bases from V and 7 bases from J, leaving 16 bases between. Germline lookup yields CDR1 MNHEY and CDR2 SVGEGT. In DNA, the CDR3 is TGTGCCAGCAGTTCCCCGACTCAAGGAGGTGAAAAACTGTTTTTT. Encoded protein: CASSSPTQGGEKLFF.

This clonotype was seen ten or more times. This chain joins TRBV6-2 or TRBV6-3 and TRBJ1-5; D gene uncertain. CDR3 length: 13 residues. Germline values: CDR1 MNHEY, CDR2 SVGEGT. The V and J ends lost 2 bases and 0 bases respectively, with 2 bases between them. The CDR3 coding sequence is TGTGCCAGCAGTTACGGTAGCAATCAGCCCCAGCATTTT. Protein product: CASSYGSNQPQHF.

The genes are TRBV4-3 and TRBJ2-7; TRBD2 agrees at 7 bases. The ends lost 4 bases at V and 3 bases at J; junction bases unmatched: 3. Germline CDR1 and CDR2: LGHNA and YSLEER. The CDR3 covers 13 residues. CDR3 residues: CASSPGTNYEQYF. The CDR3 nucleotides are TGCGCCAGCAGCCCGGGGACTAACTACGAGCAGTACTTC.

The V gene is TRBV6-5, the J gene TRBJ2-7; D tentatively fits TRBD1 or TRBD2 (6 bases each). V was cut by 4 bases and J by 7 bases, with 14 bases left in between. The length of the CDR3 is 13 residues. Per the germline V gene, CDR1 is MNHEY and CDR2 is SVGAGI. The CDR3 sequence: CASSSGGLGEQYF. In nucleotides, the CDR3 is TGTGCCAGCAGTTCTGGGGGGCTAGGGGAGCAGTACTTC.

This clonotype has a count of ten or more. The CDR3 spells CAISASDRYSNQPQHF. CDR3 sequence (DNA): TGTGCCATCAGTGCATCGGACAGGTATAGCAATCAGCCCCAGCATTTT. The chain uses TRBV10-3 and TRBJ1-5; 7 nucleotides line up with TRBD1. Germline CDR1 reads ENHRY; CDR2 reads SYGVKD. There are 16 residues in the CDR3. J lost 0 bases, V lost 4 bases, and 6 bases had no gene match.

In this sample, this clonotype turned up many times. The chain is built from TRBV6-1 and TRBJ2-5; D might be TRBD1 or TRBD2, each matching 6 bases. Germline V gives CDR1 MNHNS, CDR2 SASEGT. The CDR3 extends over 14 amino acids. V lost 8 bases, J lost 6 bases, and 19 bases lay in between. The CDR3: CASATGGRGQTQYF. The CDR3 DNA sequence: TGTGCCAGCGCCACCGGGGGCCGGGGGCAGACCCAGTACTTC.

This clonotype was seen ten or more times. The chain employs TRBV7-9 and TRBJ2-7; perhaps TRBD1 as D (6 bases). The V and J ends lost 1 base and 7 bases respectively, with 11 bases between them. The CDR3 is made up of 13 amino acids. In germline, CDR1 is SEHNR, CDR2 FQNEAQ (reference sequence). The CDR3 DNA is TGTGCCAGCAGCTTAGGGACAGCGCGTGAGCAGTACTTC. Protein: CASSLGTAREQYF.

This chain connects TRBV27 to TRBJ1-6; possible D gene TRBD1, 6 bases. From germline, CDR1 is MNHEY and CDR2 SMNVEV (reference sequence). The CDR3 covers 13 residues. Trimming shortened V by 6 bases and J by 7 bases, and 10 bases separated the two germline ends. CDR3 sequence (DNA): TGTGCCAGCAGGGGGGGCAGGAATTCACCCCTCCACTTT. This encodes CASRGGRNSPLHF.

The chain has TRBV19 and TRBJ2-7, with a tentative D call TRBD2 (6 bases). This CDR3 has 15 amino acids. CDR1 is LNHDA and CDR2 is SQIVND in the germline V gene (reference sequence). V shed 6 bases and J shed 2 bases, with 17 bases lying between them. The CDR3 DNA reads TGTGCCAGTAGCTCCTCTCCGGGACTCACCTACGAGCAGTACTTC. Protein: CASSSSPGLTYEQYF.

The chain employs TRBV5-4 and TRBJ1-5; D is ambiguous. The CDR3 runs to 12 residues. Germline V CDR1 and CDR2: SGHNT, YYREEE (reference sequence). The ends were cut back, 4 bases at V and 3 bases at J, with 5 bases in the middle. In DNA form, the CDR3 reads TGTGCCAGCAGCGTTGACAATCAGCCCCAGCATTTT. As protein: CASSVDNQPQHF.